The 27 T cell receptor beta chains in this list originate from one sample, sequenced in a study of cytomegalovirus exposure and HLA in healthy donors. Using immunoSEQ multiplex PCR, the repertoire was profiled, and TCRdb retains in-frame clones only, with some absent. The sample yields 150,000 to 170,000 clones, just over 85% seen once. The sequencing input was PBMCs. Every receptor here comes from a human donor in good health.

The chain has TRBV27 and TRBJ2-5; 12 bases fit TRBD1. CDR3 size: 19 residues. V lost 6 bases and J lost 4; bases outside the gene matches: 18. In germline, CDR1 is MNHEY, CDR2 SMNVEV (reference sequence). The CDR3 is CASSPGDRGPRKISETQYF. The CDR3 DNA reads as TGTGCCAGCAGCCCCGGGGACAGGGGGCCTAGAAAAATATCAGAGACCCAGTACTTC.

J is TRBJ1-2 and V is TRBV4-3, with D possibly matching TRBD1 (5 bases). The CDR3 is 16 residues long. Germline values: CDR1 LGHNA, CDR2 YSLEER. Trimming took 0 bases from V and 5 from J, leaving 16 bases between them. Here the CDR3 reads CASSQDTSDTYYGYTF. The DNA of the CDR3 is TGCGCCAGCAGCCAAGACACTTCGGACACTTATTATGGCTACACCTTC.

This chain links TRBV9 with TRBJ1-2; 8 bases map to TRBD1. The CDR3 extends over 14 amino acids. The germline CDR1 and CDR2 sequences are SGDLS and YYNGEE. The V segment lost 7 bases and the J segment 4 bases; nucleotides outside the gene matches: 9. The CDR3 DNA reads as TGTGCCAGCTCCCCCGGACAGGGCCCCTATGGCTACACCTTC. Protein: CASSPGQGPYGYTF. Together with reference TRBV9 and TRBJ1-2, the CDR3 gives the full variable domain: DSGVTQTPKHLITATGQRVTLRCSPRSGDLSVYWYQQSLDQGLQFLIQYYNGEERAKGNILERFSAQQFPDLHSELNLSSLELGDSALYFCASSPGQGPYGYTFGSGTRLTVV.

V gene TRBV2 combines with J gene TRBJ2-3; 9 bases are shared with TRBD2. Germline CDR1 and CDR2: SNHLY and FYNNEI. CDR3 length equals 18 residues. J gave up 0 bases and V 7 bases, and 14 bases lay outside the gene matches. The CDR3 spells CASTYDRLAGTSTDTQYF. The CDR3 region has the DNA TGTGCCAGCACCTATGATCGTCTAGCGGGAACAAGCACAGATACGCAGTATTTT. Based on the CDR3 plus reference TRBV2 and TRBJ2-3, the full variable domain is EPEVTQTPSHQVTQMGQEVILRCVPISNHLYFYWYRQILGQKVEFLVSFYNNEISEKSEIFDDQFSVERPDGSNFTLKIRSTKLEDSAMYFCASTYDRLAGTSTDTQYFGPGTRLTVL.

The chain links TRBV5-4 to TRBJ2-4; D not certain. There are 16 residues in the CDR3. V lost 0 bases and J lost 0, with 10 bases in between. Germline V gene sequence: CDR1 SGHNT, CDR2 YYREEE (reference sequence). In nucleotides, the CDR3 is TGTGCCAGCAGCTTGGACAGCTCGTTAGCCAAAAACATTCAGTACTTC. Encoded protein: CASSLDSSLAKNIQYF.

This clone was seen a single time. CDR3 DNA sequence: TGTGCCACCAGCAGAGAGGCGGGACCGGCGCAGTACTTC. Protein sequence: CATSREAGPAQYF. The chain employs TRBV15 and TRBJ2-7, with a possible D match to TRBD2 (6 bases). Trimming removed 0 bases from V and 9 bases from J, with 12 bases in between. Germline CDR1 reads LNHNV; CDR2 reads YYDKDF (reference sequence). The CDR3 consists of 13 residues.

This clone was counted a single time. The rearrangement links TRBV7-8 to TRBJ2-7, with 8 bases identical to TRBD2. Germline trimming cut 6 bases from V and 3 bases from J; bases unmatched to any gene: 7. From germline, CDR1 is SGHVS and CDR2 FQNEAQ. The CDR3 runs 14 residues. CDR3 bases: TGTGCCAGCAGTTCTTCCGGGACTAGCTACGAGCAGTACTTC. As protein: CASSSSGTSYEQYF.

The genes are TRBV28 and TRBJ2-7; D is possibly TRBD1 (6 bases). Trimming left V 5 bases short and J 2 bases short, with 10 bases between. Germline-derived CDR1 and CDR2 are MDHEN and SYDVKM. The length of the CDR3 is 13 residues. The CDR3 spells CASSQTGTYEQYF. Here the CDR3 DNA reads TGTGCCAGCAGTCAAACAGGGACCTACGAGCAGTACTTC.

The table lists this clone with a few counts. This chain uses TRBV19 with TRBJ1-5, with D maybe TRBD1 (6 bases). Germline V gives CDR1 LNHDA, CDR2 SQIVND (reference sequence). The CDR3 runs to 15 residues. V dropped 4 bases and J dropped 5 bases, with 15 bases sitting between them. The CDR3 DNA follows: TGTGCCAGTAGTACCCTCGGACAGCTTGATCAGCCCCAGCATTTT. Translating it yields CASSTLGQLDQPQHF.

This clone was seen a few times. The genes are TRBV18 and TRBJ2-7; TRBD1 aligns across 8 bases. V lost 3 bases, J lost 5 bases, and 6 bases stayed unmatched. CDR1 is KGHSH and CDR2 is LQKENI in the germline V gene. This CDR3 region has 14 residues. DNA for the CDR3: TGTGCCAGCTCACCCCTAGACAGGGGAGACGAGCAGTACTTC. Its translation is CASSPLDRGDEQYF. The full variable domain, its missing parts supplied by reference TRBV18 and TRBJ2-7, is NAGVMQNPRHLVRRRGQEARLRCSPMKGHSHVYWYRQLPEEGLKFMVYLQKENIIDESGMPKERFSAEFPKEGPSILRIQQVVRGDSAAYFCASSPLDRGDEQYFGPGTRLTVT.

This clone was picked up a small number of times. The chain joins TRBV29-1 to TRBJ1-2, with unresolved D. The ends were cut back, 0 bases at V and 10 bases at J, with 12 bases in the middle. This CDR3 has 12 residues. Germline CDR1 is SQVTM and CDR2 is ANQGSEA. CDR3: CSVEDPGSDYTF. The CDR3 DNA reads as TGCAGCGTTGAAGATCCAGGCTCCGACTACACCTTC. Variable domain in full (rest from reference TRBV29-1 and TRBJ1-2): SAVISQKPSRDICQRGTSLTIQCQVDSQVTMMFWYRQQPGQSLTLIATANQGSEATYESGFVIDKFPISRPNLTFSTLTVSNMSPEDSSIYLCSVEDPGSDYTFGSGTRLTVV.

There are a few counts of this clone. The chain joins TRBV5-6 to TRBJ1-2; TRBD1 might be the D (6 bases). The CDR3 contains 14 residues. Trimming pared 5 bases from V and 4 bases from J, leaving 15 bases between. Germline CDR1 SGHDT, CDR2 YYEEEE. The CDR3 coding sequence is TGTGCCAGCAGGCCGGGGGGCCGTCCCTATGGCTACACCTTC. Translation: CASRPGGRPYGYTF.

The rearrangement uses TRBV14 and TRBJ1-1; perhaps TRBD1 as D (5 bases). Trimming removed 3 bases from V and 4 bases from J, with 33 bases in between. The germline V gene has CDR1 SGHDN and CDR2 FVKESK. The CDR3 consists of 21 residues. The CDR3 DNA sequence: TGTGCCAGCAGCCAGGAAAGAAGGACAAAAGGGAACGGTGTGCGCGGCACTGAAGCTTTCTTT. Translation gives CASSQERRTKGNGVRGTEAFF.

The CDR3 protein is CASSFTGRGYYEQYF. In DNA form, the CDR3 reads TGTGCCAGTAGTTTCACCGGGAGAGGCTACTACGAGCAGTACTTC. The chain employs TRBV19 and TRBJ2-7, with D possibly TRBD2 on 6 matching bases. The V gene's germline CDR1 is LNHDA and CDR2 SQIVND (reference sequence). This CDR3 comprises 15 residues. V dropped 5 bases and J dropped 3 bases, with 17 bases sitting between them.

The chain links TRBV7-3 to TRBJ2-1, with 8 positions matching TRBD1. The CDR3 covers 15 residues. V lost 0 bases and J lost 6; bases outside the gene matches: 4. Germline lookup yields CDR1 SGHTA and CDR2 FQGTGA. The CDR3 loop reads CASSLTGQATNEQFF. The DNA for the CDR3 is TGTGCCAGCAGCTTAACGGGACAGGCAACCAATGAGCAGTTCTTC.

This chain's CDR3 is CASSLAGGSETQYF. For the CDR3, the DNA is TGCGCCAGCAGCTTGGCCGGAGGGTCCGAGACCCAGTACTTC. J is TRBJ2-5 and V is TRBV5-1; possibly TRBD2 for D (6 bases). CDR3 length: 14 residues. Per the germline V gene, CDR1 is SGHRS and CDR2 is YFSETQ. V gave up 0 bases and J gave up 5 bases, with 11 bases separating them. Based on the CDR3 plus reference TRBV5-1 and TRBJ2-5, the full variable domain is KAGVTQTPRYLIKTRGQQVTLSCSPISGHRSVSWYQQTPGQGLQFLFEYFSETQRNKGNFPGRFSGRQFSNSRSEMNVSTLELGDSALYLCASSLAGGSETQYFGPGTRLLVL.

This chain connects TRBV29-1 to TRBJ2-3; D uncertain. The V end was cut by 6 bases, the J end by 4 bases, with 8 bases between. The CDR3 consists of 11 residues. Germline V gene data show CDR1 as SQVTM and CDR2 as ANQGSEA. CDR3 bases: TGCAGCGTGGAACCAGCAGATACGCAGTATTTT. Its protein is CSVEPADTQYF.

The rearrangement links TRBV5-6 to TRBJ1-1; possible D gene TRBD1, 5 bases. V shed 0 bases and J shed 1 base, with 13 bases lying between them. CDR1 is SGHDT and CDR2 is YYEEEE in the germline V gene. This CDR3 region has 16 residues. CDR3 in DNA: TGTGCCAGCAGCTTGGGGGCGGGGCAGTCGAACACTGAAGCTTTCTTT. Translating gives CASSLGAGQSNTEAFF. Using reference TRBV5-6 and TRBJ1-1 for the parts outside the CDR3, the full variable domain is DAGVTQSPTHLIKTRGQQVTLRCSPKSGHDTVSWYQQALGQGPQFIFQYYEEEERQRGNFPDRFSGHQFPNYSSELNVNALLLGDSALYLCASSLGAGQSNTEAFFGQGTRLTVV.

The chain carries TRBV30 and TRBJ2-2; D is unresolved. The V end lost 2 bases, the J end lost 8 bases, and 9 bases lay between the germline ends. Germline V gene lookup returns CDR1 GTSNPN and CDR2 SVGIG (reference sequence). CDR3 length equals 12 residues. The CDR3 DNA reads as TGTGCCTGGAGTCACCCACGGGGGGAGCTGTTTTTT. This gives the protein CAWSHPRGELFF.

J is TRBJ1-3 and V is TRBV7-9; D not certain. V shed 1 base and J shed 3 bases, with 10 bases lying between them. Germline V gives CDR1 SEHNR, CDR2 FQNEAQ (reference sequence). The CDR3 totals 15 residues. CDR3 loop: CASSLVPLFGNTIYF. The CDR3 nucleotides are TGTGCCAGCAGCTTAGTCCCCCTTTTTGGAAACACCATATATTTT.

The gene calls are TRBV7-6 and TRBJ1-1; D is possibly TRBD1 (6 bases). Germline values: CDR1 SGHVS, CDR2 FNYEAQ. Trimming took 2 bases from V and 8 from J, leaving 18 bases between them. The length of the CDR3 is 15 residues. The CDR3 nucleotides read TGTGCCAGCAGCTTACTCGGTCCAGGGGCGAACGAAGCTTTCTTT. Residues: CASSLLGPGANEAFF. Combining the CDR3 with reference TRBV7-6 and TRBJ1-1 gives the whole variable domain GAGVSQSPRYKVTKRGQDVALRCDPISGHVSLYWYRQALGQGPEFLTYFNYEAQQDKSGLPNDRFSAERPEGSISTLTIQRTEQRDSAMYRCASSLLGPGANEAFFGQGTRLTVV.

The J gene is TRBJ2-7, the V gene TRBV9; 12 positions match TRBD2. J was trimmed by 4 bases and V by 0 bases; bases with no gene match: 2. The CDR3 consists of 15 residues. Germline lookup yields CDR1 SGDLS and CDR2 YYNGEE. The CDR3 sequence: CASSVGTSGTYEQYF. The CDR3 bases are TGTGCCAGCAGCGTAGGGACTAGCGGGACTTACGAGCAGTACTTC.

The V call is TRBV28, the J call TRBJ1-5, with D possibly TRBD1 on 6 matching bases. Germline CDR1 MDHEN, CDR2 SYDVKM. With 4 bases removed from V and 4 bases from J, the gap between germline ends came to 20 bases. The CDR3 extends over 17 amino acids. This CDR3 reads CASSSFQGHSRNQPQHF. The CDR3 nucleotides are TGTGCCAGCAGTTCTTTCCAGGGACACAGCAGGAATCAGCCCCAGCATTTT.

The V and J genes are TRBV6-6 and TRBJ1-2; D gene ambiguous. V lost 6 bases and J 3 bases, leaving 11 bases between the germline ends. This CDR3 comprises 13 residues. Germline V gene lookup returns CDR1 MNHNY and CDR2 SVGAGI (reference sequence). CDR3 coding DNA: TGTGCCAGCAGACTTCGAGTGGACTATGGCTACACCTTC. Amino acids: CASRLRVDYGYTF.

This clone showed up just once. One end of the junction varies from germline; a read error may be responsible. The DNA for the CDR3 is TGTGCTAGCAGCTTAGATGTGGGACAGGGAGAGACCCAGTACTTC. Translating gives CASSLDVGQGETQYF. The rearrangement uses TRBV7-7 and TRBJ2-5; 9 positions agree with TRBD1. The CDR3 is made up of 15 amino acids. CDR1 and CDR2 from the germline V gene are SSHAT and FNYEAQ (reference sequence).

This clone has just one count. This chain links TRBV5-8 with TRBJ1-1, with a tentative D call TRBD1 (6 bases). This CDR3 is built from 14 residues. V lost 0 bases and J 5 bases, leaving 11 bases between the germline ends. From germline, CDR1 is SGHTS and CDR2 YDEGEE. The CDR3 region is CASSLDRASTEAFF. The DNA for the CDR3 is TGTGCCAGCAGCTTGGACAGGGCCTCAACTGAAGCTTTCTTT. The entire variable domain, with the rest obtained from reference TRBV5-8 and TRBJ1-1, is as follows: EAGVTQSPTHLIKTRGQQATLRCSPISGHTSVYWYQQALGLGLQFLLWYDEGEERNRGNFPPRFSGRQFPNYSSELNVNALELEDSALYLCASSLDRASTEAFFGQGTRLTVV.

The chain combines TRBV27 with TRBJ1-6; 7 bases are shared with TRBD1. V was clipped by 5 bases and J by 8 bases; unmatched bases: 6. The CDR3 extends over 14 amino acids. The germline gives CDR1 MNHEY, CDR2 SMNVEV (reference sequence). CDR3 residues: CASSQQGPHSPLHF. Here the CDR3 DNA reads TGTGCCAGCAGTCAACAGGGGCCCCATTCACCCCTCCACTTT.